The clone carrying this TCR beta chain was found once. Its antigen remains unidentified. This sample is part of a study of cytomegalovirus exposure and HLA in healthy donors. All the people who gave samples were healthy bone marrow donors. Study-wide findings and caveats: An analysis done earlier found most TCR beta V segments productive about 87% or about 30% of the time. An analysis that was carried out later associated approximately 17,000 TCR beta sequences with HLA alleles at 0.05 false discovery rate.

CDR3 length equals 15 residues. Germline V CDR1 and CDR2: SNHLY, FYNNEI. V shed 3 bases and J shed 0 bases, with 11 bases lying between them. PCR was performed using 60 Vbeta and 13 Jbeta primers. Authors' processing steps: Later analysis identified some 88 million unique TCR beta chains, approximately 11 million shared. Method: immunoSEQ multiplex PCR; TCRdb's copy keeps in-frame clones and lacks some. V and J calls and clone size follow that table, whereas D and trimming were derived from the DNA. This table has approximately 170,000 clones, approximately 80% appearing once. The sample comprised PBMCs. The rearrangement links TRBV2 to TRBJ1-1; D gene uncertain. The source of this sequence is a boy between 2 and 10 years old in good health and CMV-seronegative. The CDR3: CASSDPRPLNTEAFF. The CDR3 bases are TGTGCCAGCAGTGATCCCCGTCCCTTGAACACTGAAGCTTTCTTT. Filled out from reference TRBV2 and TRBJ1-1, the complete variable domain reads EPEVTQTPSHQVTQMGQEVILRCVPISNHLYFYWYRQILGQKVEFLVSFYNNEISEKSEIFDDQFSVERPDGSNFTLKIRSTKLEDSAMYFCASSDPRPLNTEAFFGQGTRLTVV.